These 15 T cell receptor beta chains were sequenced from one sample in a study of blood T cell repertoires in COVID-19. Sequencing was performed with immunoSEQ multiplex PCR; in TCRdb, only in-frame clones are kept and a portion is missing. The table includes under 250,000 clones, roughly 90% detected once. Input material: peripheral blood. The receptors shown here come from a woman aged 60-70 years with acute or convalescent COVID-19.

V and J are TRBV18 and TRBJ2-7, with D possibly TRBD2 on 5 matching bases. The CDR3 contains 13 residues. Germline CDR1 KGHSH, CDR2 LQKENI. Trimming shortened V by 6 bases and J by 3 bases, and 12 bases separated the two germline ends. CDR3 bases: TGTGCCAGCTCCCTAACTCGGGGCTACGAGCAGTACTTC. Protein: CASSLTRGYEQYF.

The chain carries TRBV6-5 and TRBJ1-5; D not resolved. CDR1 and CDR2 (germline): MNHEY, SVGAGI. The ends were cut back, 5 bases at V and 3 bases at J, with 14 bases in the middle. The CDR3 contains 15 residues. CDR3 DNA sequence: TGTGCCAGCAGTACCGGTCAGGCCTCCAATCAGCCCCAGCATTTT. This sequence encodes CASSTGQASNQPQHF.

The CDR3 DNA is TGTGCCAGCAGCCCCCGTAGATCCTACAATGAGCAGTTCTTC. This sequence encodes CASSPRRSYNEQFF. This chain uses TRBV27 with TRBJ2-1; no reliable D call. Germline lookup yields CDR1 MNHEY and CDR2 SMNVEV (reference sequence). Between the trimmed V and J ends, which lost 6 bases and 1 base, there was a span of 10 bases. The CDR3 sequence is 14 residues long.

The V and J genes are TRBV6-5 and TRBJ2-5, with TRBD2 identical over 8 bases. The CDR3 sequence is 16 residues long. With 2 bases clipped from V and 5 bases from J, the junction kept 10 bases outside the gene matches. Germline V gives CDR1 MNHEY, CDR2 SVGAGI. CDR3 amino acids: CASSYDGSGVVETQYF. The CDR3 DNA follows: TGTGCCAGCAGTTACGACGGTAGCGGGGTGGTGGAGACCCAGTACTTC.

The chain employs TRBV2 and TRBJ1-2; possible D gene TRBD1, 5 bases. Trimming stripped 2 bases from V and 6 bases from J, with 7 bases between. Germline assignment: CDR1 SNHLY and CDR2 FYNNEI. This CDR3 contains 12 residues. CDR3 nucleotide sequence: TGTGCCAGCAGTGAAACGACAGATGGCTACACCTTC. It translates to CASSETTDGYTF.

This rearrangement joins TRBV5-5 to TRBJ1-5, with D perhaps matching TRBD1 (5 bases). Between the trimmed V and J ends, which lost 0 bases and 5 bases, there was a span of 15 bases. Germline V CDR1 and CDR2: SGHKS, YYEKEE (reference sequence). The CDR3 loop spans 16 amino acids. CDR3 coding DNA: TGTGCCAGCAGCTTGGGCATCGGGGGAAACTATCAGCCCCAGCATTTT. This codes for CASSLGIGGNYQPQHF.

This chain links TRBV27 with TRBJ2-1, with 14 bases aligning to TRBD2. With V trimmed by 5 bases and J by 10 bases, 10 bases remained unmatched. The germline CDR1 and CDR2 sequences are MNHEY and SMNVEV (reference sequence). This CDR3 is built from 16 residues. The CDR3 is CASSTPGLAGVKEQFF. The CDR3 DNA sequence: TGTGCCAGCAGTACACCGGGACTAGCGGGAGTGAAAGAGCAGTTCTTC.

As regards this clone: The junction departs from germline at one end; a sequencing error may be responsible. The chain links TRBV6-4 to TRBJ2-4, with D perhaps TRBD1 (6 bases). The CDR3 has 13 amino acids. The germline V gene encodes CDR1 MRHNA and CDR2 SNTAGT. CDR3 DNA sequence: TGCCGTGGTATAAGACAGGAGAAAAACATTCAGTACTTC. It translates to CRGIRQEKNIQYF.

This chain connects TRBV2 to TRBJ2-3; the D is unclear. Trimming shortened V by 7 bases and J by 2 bases, and 7 bases separated the two germline ends. CDR3 length equals 12 residues. Germline V gene data show CDR1 as SNHLY and CDR2 as FYNNEI. The CDR3 spells CASIHFTDTQYF. As DNA, the CDR3 is TGTGCCAGCATCCACTTCACAGATACGCAGTATTTT.

The chain carries TRBV5-1 and TRBJ2-1; TRBD1 agrees at 9 bases. After removal of 2 bases from V and 8 bases from J, the junction contained 5 bases not matched to a gene. The germline CDR1 and CDR2 sequences are SGHRS and YFSETQ. The CDR3 runs to 14 residues. CDR3 nucleotides: TGCGCCAGCAGCTTCCCGGGACAGGGCTATGAGCAGTTCTTC. Amino acids: CASSFPGQGYEQFF.

The rearrangement uses TRBV28 and TRBJ1-2, with D tentatively TRBD1 (5 bases). The V gene's germline CDR1 is MDHEN and CDR2 SYDVKM. This CDR3 spans 18 amino acids. Trimming took off 3 bases at V and 7 bases at J, with 27 bases between the two ends. CDR3 sequence (DNA): TGTGCCAGCAGTTTGACCACGGCAGGGCAAAGGGGAGGAAGTGGCTACACCTTC. It codes for CASSLTTAGQRGGSGYTF.

The chain carries TRBV2 and TRBJ1-2, with a possible D match to TRBD1 (5 bases). V gave up 6 bases and J gave up 2 bases, with 13 bases separating them. This CDR3 has 14 amino acids. From germline, CDR1 is SNHLY and CDR2 FYNNEI. CDR3 amino acids: CASRAGPTNYGYTF. CDR3 DNA sequence: TGTGCCAGCAGAGCGGGACCGACGAACTATGGCTACACCTTC.

V usage is TRBV9 and J usage is TRBJ1-6; the match to TRBD1 covers 10 bases. V lost 3 bases and J lost 8; bases outside the gene matches: 5. The germline V gene encodes CDR1 SGDLS and CDR2 YYNGEE. CDR3 size: 15 residues. The CDR3 reads CASSARQGADSPLHF. The DNA for the CDR3 is TGTGCCAGCAGCGCTCGACAGGGGGCTGATTCACCCCTCCACTTT.

CDR3: CASSARLAGSLYNEQFF. DNA of the CDR3: TGTGCCAGCAGCGCCCGACTAGCGGGGAGCCTTTACAATGAGCAGTTCTTC. The chain has TRBV7-8 and TRBJ2-1; TRBD2 matches at 11 bases. Germline V lookup: CDR1 SGHVS, CDR2 FQNEAQ. The V and J ends lost 5 bases and 4 bases, in that order; junction bases with no gene match: 10. The CDR3 is 17 residues long.

The V gene is TRBV30, the J gene TRBJ1-2; D gene uncertain. The germline gives CDR1 GTSNPN, CDR2 SVGIG (reference sequence). V was pared by 0 bases and J by 0 bases, with 5 bases between. This CDR3 region has 13 residues. As DNA, the CDR3 is TGTGCCTGGAGTGTGAAGCCTAACTATGGCTACACCTTC. This gives the protein CAWSVKPNYGYTF.